A single TCR beta chain is shown here with its context. The antigen is unknown. Some clones are missing from TCRdb's copy, which holds only in-frame ones; the method was immunoSEQ multiplex PCR. The sample includes 200,000 to 250,000 clones, less than 75% of them seen just once. This sample is drawn from a study of cytotoxic CD8 clonotypes in ibrutinib-treated CLL. The study, taken as a whole, reports: Clonality (at baseline) was higher than in age-matched healthy donors and tracked circulating CD8+ T-cell counts. Among the clonotypes, public ones were uncommon and contracted or held stable on treatment. Samples were collected at differing times from sustained-remission and progressing patients.

V dropped 5 bases and J dropped 3; count of bases not matched to a gene: 3. This CDR3 is built from 14 residues. The germline CDR1 and CDR2 sequences are SEHNR and FQNEAQ (reference sequence). This material consisted of PBMCs, taken after 24 months of ibrutinib treatment. The chain is built from TRBV7-9 and TRBJ2-1, with TRBD2 matching over 8 bases. The TCR comes from a human donor with chronic lymphocytic leukemia. CDR3 bases: TGTGCCAGCAGCCCTACTAGCGGCTACAATGAGCAGTTCTTC. Protein: CASSPTSGYNEQFF.